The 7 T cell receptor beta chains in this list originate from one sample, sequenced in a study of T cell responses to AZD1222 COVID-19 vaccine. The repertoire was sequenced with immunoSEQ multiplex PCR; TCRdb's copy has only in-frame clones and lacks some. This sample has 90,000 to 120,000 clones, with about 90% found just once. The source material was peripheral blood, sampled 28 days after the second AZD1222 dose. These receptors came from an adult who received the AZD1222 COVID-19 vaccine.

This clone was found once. CDR3 DNA: TGTGCCAGCAGTTTAGGGGGCAGAACCTACGAGCAGTACTTC. It translates to CASSLGGRTYEQYF. The genes are TRBV28 and TRBJ2-7, with D perhaps TRBD1 (6 bases). Per the germline V gene, CDR1 is MDHEN and CDR2 is SYDVKM. V was trimmed by 2 bases and J by 2 bases, leaving 10 bases between them. The CDR3 is 14 amino acids.

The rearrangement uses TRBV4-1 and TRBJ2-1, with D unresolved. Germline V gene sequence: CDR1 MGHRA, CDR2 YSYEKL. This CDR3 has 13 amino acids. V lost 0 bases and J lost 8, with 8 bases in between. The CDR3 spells CASSQDGRYEQFF. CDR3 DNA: TGCGCCAGCAGCCAAGATGGGCGGTATGAGCAGTTCTTC.

The CDR3 region is CASSQVQGAGSTEAFF. As DNA, the CDR3 is TGTGCCAGCAGCCAAGTTCAGGGGGCGGGTAGCACTGAAGCTTTCTTT. This chain links TRBV3-1 (or the pseudogene TRBV3-2) with TRBJ1-1; 8 bases agree with TRBD1. There are 16 residues in the CDR3. Germline CDR1 is LGHDT and CDR2 is YNNKEL (reference sequence). J gave up 4 bases and V 1 base, and 8 bases lay outside the gene matches.

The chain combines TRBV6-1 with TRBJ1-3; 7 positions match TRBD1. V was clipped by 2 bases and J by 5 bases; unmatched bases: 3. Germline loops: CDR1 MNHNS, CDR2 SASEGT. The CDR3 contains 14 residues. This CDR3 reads CASSEQGGRNTIYF. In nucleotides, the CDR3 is TGTGCCAGCAGTGAACAGGGGGGCCGAAACACCATATATTTT.

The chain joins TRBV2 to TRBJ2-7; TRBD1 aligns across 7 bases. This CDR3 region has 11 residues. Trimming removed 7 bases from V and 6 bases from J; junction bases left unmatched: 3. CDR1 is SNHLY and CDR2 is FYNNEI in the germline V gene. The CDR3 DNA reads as TGTGCCAGCACTCGGGACAGCGAGCAGTACTTC. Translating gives CASTRDSEQYF.

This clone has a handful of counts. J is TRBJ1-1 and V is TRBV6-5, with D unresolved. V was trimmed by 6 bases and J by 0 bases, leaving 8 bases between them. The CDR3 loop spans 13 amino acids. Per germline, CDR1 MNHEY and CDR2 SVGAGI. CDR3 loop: CASRRAMNTEAFF. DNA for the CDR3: TGTGCCAGCAGGCGGGCTATGAACACTGAAGCTTTCTTT.

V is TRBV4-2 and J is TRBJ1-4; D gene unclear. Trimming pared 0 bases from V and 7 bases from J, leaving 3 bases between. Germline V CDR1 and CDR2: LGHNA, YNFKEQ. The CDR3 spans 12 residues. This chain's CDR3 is CASSQESEKLFF. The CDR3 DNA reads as TGTGCCAGCAGCCAAGAGAGTGAAAAACTGTTTTTT.